This TCR beta chain comes out of a study of PD-1 blockade in classical Hodgkin lymphoma. Study-level points and caveats: Compared with baseline, CD4+ but not CD8+ TCR diversity had risen significantly by C4D1.

Relapse was seen in all patients after autologous stem cell transplantation, and brentuximab vedotin exposure was variable. Sequencing was performed with immunoSEQ multiplex PCR; in TCRdb, only in-frame clones are kept and a portion is missing. Among 25,000 to 30,000 clones listed, around four fifths were seen once. In its sample, this clone was seen once. What it binds is unknown. This receptor was taken from a human donor with classical Hodgkin lymphoma. The starting material was peripheral blood mononuclear cells (PBMCs), obtained before the second cycle of nivolumab.

The CDR3 nucleotides are TGTGCCAGCTCATTGTCAGGGAGGCGTAACACTGAAGCTTTCTTT. This translates into CASSLSGRRNTEAFF. The rearrangement joins TRBV18 to TRBJ1-1; the D gene is possibly TRBD1 (5 bases). The CDR3 is 15 residues long. CDR1 and CDR2 (germline): KGHSH, LQKENI. The ends were cut back, 5 bases at V and 2 bases at J, with 15 bases in the middle.